Presented here are 25 T cell receptor beta chains from one specimen sequenced in a study of T cells in narcolepsy. Libraries were prepared by immunoSEQ multiplex PCR; TCRdb keeps only in-frame clonotypes and omits some of them. Here the sample spans over 30,000 clones, around 82% being singletons. Sample: CD45RA- memory CD4+ T cells from PBMCs. The receptors shown here come from a human donor with narcolepsy.

This clone came up once. This chain links TRBV28 with TRBJ2-1, with D perhaps TRBD1 (6 bases). Between the trimmed V and J ends, which lost 4 bases and 16 bases, there was a span of 17 bases. This CDR3 is 12 amino acids long. CDR1 is MDHEN, CDR2 SYDVKM, per germline. For the CDR3, the DNA is TGTGCCAGCAGTTCCGTATCGCAAGGGGGTTTCTTC. Protein sequence: CASSSVSQGGFF.

Only one count was recorded for this clone. V gene TRBV6-5 combines with J gene TRBJ1-3, with D perhaps matching TRBD1 (5 bases). CDR3 size: 16 residues. V gave up 4 bases and J gave up 4 bases, with 17 bases separating them. In germline, CDR1 is MNHEY, CDR2 SVGAGI. CDR3 in DNA: TGTGCCAGCAGTTTGGGACGGGGAGGATCGGGAAACACCATATATTTT. Amino acids: CASSLGRGGSGNTIYF.

This rearrangement joins TRBV2 to TRBJ2-7; D remains ambiguous. Germline CDR1 and CDR2: SNHLY and FYNNEI. Trimming removed 0 bases from V and 0 bases from J, with 12 bases in between. The CDR3 length is 16 residues. CDR3 region: CASSEARSISSYEQYF. CDR3 nucleotides: TGTGCCAGCAGTGAAGCGCGAAGTATTAGCTCCTACGAGCAGTACTTC.

The rearrangement joins TRBV30 to TRBJ2-3; TRBD2 matches 9 bases. Germline V gives CDR1 GTSNPN, CDR2 SVGIG (reference sequence). J lost 4 bases, V lost 2 bases, and 7 bases had no gene match. This CDR3 has 15 amino acids. CDR3 residues: CAWSKGGGAADTQYF. CDR3 DNA sequence: TGTGCCTGGAGTAAGGGCGGGGGGGCGGCAGATACGCAGTATTTT.

This sequence joins TRBV13 and TRBJ1-4, with 9 bases identical to TRBD1. Germline CDR1 is PRHDT and CDR2 is FYEKMQ (reference sequence). The V gene end was trimmed by 4 bases and the J gene end by 1 base; junction bases not matched to a gene: 4. This CDR3 spans 16 amino acids. This CDR3 is CASSSGTGLTNEKLFF. CDR3 nucleotide sequence: TGTGCCAGCAGCTCCGGGACAGGGCTAACTAATGAAAAACTGTTTTTT.

The chain uses TRBV14 and TRBJ2-7, with D uncertain. Trimming took off 0 bases at V and 1 base at J, with 10 bases between the two ends. The CDR3 contains 15 residues. Germline CDR1 is SGHDN and CDR2 is FVKESK. The CDR3 nucleotides read TGTGCCAGCAGCCAAGATCAGGTCAGATCCTACGAGCAGTACTTC. Its translation is CASSQDQVRSYEQYF.

This chain links TRBV2 with TRBJ2-7; D is unresolved. Between the trimmed V and J ends, which lost 6 bases and 0 bases, there was a span of 6 bases. This CDR3 has 12 residues. Germline CDR1 reads SNHLY; CDR2 reads FYNNEI. The CDR3 loop reads CASRVSSYEQYF. The CDR3 bases are TGTGCCAGCAGAGTCAGCTCCTACGAGCAGTACTTC.

V usage is TRBV5-4 and J usage is TRBJ1-1; TRBD1 is a possible D gene (5 bases). Germline-derived CDR1 and CDR2 are SGHNT and YYREEE (reference sequence). With 4 bases removed from V and 2 bases from J, the gap between germline ends came to 9 bases. The CDR3 totals 13 residues. This chain's CDR3 is CASSPDSNTEAFF. CDR3 bases: TGTGCCAGCAGCCCCGACAGTAACACTGAAGCTTTCTTT.

The table lists this clone with a count of one. V and J are TRBV7-3 and TRBJ2-2, with 7 bases aligning to TRBD1. Germline V lookup: CDR1 SGHTA, CDR2 FQGTGA. V shed 6 bases, J shed 4 bases, and the junction held 5 bases outside the gene matches. CDR3 size: 14 residues. In DNA form, the CDR3 reads TGTGCCAGCAGTTTGACAGGGCCCACCGGGGAGCTGTTTTTT. Translated, it gives CASSLTGPTGELFF. The full variable domain, with the rest looked up from reference TRBV7-3 and TRBJ2-2, is GAGVSQTPSNKVTEKGKYVELRCDPISGHTALYWYRQSLGQGPEFLIYFQGTGAADDSGLPNDRFFAVRPEGSVSTLKIQRTERGDSAVYLCASSLTGPTGELFFGEGSRLTVL.

The chain is built from TRBV7-8 and TRBJ2-7; TRBD2 might be the D (6 bases). The CDR3 is 13 residues long. Germline lookup yields CDR1 SGHVS and CDR2 FQNEAQ. V shed 5 bases and J shed 4 bases, with 12 bases lying between them. This chain's CDR3 is CASSRVAGYEQYF. The CDR3 coding sequence is TGTGCCAGCAGCCGAGTTGCGGGGTACGAGCAGTACTTC.

The CDR3 loop is CASSPVRGGDGYTF. DNA for the CDR3: TGTGCCAGCAGCCCCGTCAGGGGGGGGGATGGCTACACCTTC. This chain connects TRBV5-6 to TRBJ1-2; TRBD1 agrees at 7 bases. Trimming cost V 4 bases and J 6 bases; bases outside gene matches: 9. The CDR3 loop spans 14 amino acids. The germline V gene encodes CDR1 SGHDT and CDR2 YYEEEE.

This clone showed up just once. This rearrangement joins TRBV12-2 to TRBJ1-1; TRBD1 is the table's D call, not checked against the DNA. TRBV12-2 is classified as a pseudogene. There are 11 residues in the CDR3. The CDR3 here is CASRSGSEAFF. The CDR3 nucleotides read TGTGCAAGTCGCTCAGGGTCTGAAGCTTTCTTT.

The table lists this clone with a count of one. J is TRBJ2-5 and V is TRBV29-1, with D uncertain. Trimming pared 7 bases from V and 5 bases from J, leaving 11 bases between. The germline CDR1 and CDR2 sequences are SQVTM and ANQGSEA. CDR3 length equals 11 residues. This chain's CDR3 is CSANRGETQYF. The DNA for the CDR3 is TGCAGCGCGAACCGTGGGGAGACCCAGTACTTC.

CDR3 in DNA: TGTGCCAGCAGTTCCCCCCGGGACAGCCATGGCTACACCTTC. This gives the protein CASSSPRDSHGYTF. The chain carries TRBV6-6 and TRBJ1-2; 7 nucleotides agree with TRBD1. CDR3 length equals 14 residues. The germline gives CDR1 MNHNY, CDR2 SVGAGI (reference sequence). V shed 4 bases, J shed 6 bases, and the junction held 8 bases outside the gene matches.

This clone was counted once. This sequence joins TRBV9 and TRBJ1-2, with D unresolved. V lost 4 bases and J lost 7, with 11 bases in between. Germline V gene data show CDR1 as SGDLS and CDR2 as YYNGEE. The CDR3 loop spans 12 amino acids. The CDR3 spells CASSSPTSGYTF. The CDR3 nucleotides are TGTGCCAGCAGCTCCCCAACATCTGGCTACACCTTC.

This chain joins TRBV19 and TRBJ1-5, with TRBD1 as a possible D gene (5 bases). The CDR3 sequence is 14 residues long. Germline V CDR1 and CDR2: LNHDA, SQIVND (reference sequence). Trimming left V 5 bases short and J 2 bases short, with 10 bases between. CDR3 sequence: CASSRDGRNQPQHF. As DNA, the CDR3 is TGTGCCAGTAGTCGGGACGGCCGCAATCAGCCCCAGCATTTT.

The chain is built from TRBV6-5 and TRBJ2-7; 7 bases agree with TRBD1. The ends lost 4 bases at V and 3 bases at J; junction bases unmatched: 3. Per the germline V gene, CDR1 is MNHEY and CDR2 is SVGAGI. This CDR3 spans 13 amino acids. The chain's CDR3 is CASSSGQRYEQYF. The CDR3 DNA is TGTGCCAGCAGTTCGGGACAGCGCTACGAGCAGTACTTC.

CDR3: CASSLAPSYTGELFF. For the CDR3, the DNA is TGTGCCAGCAGCTTGGCGCCCTCCTACACCGGGGAGCTGTTTTTT. This chain joins TRBV5-5 and TRBJ2-2; D not certain. The germline CDR1 and CDR2 sequences are SGHKS and YYEKEE (reference sequence). Trimming shortened V by 0 bases and J by 3 bases, and 9 bases separated the two germline ends. CDR3 size: 15 residues.

The rearrangement links TRBV29-1 to TRBJ1-4, with TRBD1 matching 11 bases. CDR1 and CDR2 from the germline V gene are SQVTM and ANQGSEA. This CDR3 comprises 13 residues. With 7 bases clipped from V and 5 bases from J, the junction kept 3 bases outside the gene matches. The CDR3 nucleotides read TGCAGCGCCGGGACAGGGGGAAATGAAAAACTGTTTTTT. It codes for CSAGTGGNEKLFF.

Notes on this clone: An end of the junction does not agree with germline; a read error may underlie this. The V gene is TRBV25-1, the J gene TRBJ2-5; D is perhaps TRBD1 (5 bases). Germline-derived CDR1 and CDR2 are MGHDK and SYGVNS. CDR3 length: 12 amino acids. CDR3 sequence reads: CASSELGTGPHF. The CDR3, as DNA: TGTGCCAGCAGTGAATTAGGAACAGGTCCGCACTTC. Combining the CDR3 with reference TRBV25-1 and TRBJ2-5 gives the whole variable domain EADIYQTPRYLVIGTGKKITLECSQTMGHDKMYWYQQDPGMELHLIHYSYGVNSTEKGDLSSESTVSRIRTEHFPLTLESARPSHTSQYLCASSELGTGPHFGPGTRLLVL.

This clone was detected a few times. V and J are TRBV19 and TRBJ2-2, with D perhaps TRBD1 (6 bases). This CDR3 is 14 amino acids long. V gave up 7 bases and J gave up 5 bases, with 14 bases separating them. Germline V gene sequence: CDR1 LNHDA, CDR2 SQIVND (reference sequence). The CDR3 loop is CASNEQGQTGELFF. The CDR3 DNA is TGTGCCAGTAATGAGCAGGGACAAACCGGGGAGCTGTTTTTT.

This clone is a singleton in its sample. J is TRBJ1-2 and V is TRBV7-2; D remains unclear. Looked up from germline, CDR1 is SGHTA and CDR2 is FQGNSA. The CDR3 extends over 15 amino acids. V gave up 0 bases and J gave up 2 bases, with 10 bases separating them. CDR3 in amino acids: CASSLALGRNYGYTF. The CDR3 nucleotides read TGTGCCAGCAGCTTAGCGCTTGGACGAAACTATGGCTACACCTTC. The full variable domain, with the rest looked up from reference TRBV7-2 and TRBJ1-2, is GAGVSQSPSNKVTEKGKDVELRCDPISGHTALYWYRQSLGQGLEFLIYFQGNSAPDKSGLPSDRFSAERTGGSVSTLTIQRTQQEDSAVYLCASSLALGRNYGYTFGSGTRLTVV.

The chain combines TRBV11-2 with TRBJ1-2; D is ambiguous. The V gene's germline CDR1 is SGHAT and CDR2 FQNNGV. The CDR3 contains 12 residues. With 7 bases removed from V and 1 base from J, the gap between germline ends came to 7 bases. The DNA of the CDR3 is TGTGCCAGCACCGATCGTAACTATGGCTACACCTTC. Amino acid sequence: CASTDRNYGYTF.

The chain links TRBV5-1 to TRBJ2-5, with 10 positions matching TRBD1. The CDR3 covers 17 residues. Trimming removed 1 base from V and 5 bases from J; junction bases left unmatched: 11. CDR1 is SGHRS and CDR2 is YFSETQ in the germline V gene. The chain's CDR3 is CASSLSWVGQGFETQYF. DNA of the CDR3: TGCGCCAGCAGCTTGAGCTGGGTGGGACAGGGGTTTGAGACCCAGTACTTC.

The rearrangement uses TRBV5-6 and TRBJ2-3; a possible D gene is TRBD2 (5 bases). The ends were cut back, 6 bases at V and 0 bases at J, with 14 bases in the middle. CDR3 length: 15 amino acids. Germline CDR1 SGHDT, CDR2 YYEEEE. CDR3 nucleotides: TGTGCCAGCAAAGGAGGAACGGGTAGCACAGATACGCAGTATTTT. Translated, it gives CASKGGTGSTDTQYF.